The 30 T cell receptor beta chains below all came from one sample that was sequenced in a study of blood T cells in healthy people across ages. A sample-barcoded 5' primer and a J-beta primer mix were used in a second PCR of about 7 to 12 cycles. TCRdb itself ran the 5' RACE reads through MiXCR, one entry per CDR3 protein. Here the sample spans roughly 1,500,000 distinct CDR3 sequences, around 42% being singletons. Sequencing used blood. Source of these receptors: a woman aged 18 to 35 in good health.

The rearrangement links TRBV11-2 to TRBJ2-1, with D unresolved. Trimming shortened V by 1 base and J by 3 bases, and 7 bases separated the two germline ends. Germline V gene sequence: CDR1 SGHAT, CDR2 FQNNGV. This CDR3 contains 14 residues. CDR3 protein: CASSLATFYNEQFF. Written as DNA, the CDR3 is TGTGCCAGCAGCTTAGCAACATTCTACAATGAGCAGTTCTTC.

This clonotype was observed a few times. The chain has TRBV5-1 and TRBJ2-3; D gene unclear. The V end lost 0 bases, the J end lost 0 bases, and 11 bases lay between the germline ends. CDR1 SGHRS and CDR2 YFSETQ come from the germline V gene. The CDR3 length is 16 residues. CDR3 in DNA: TGCGCCAGCAGCTTGGCCCAGCTTCTAAGCACAGATACGCAGTATTTT. Protein sequence: CASSLAQLLSTDTQYF.

V usage is TRBV20-1 and J usage is TRBJ1-2, with D tentatively TRBD1 (6 bases). CDR3 length: 14 amino acids. The ends were cut back, 5 bases at V and 7 bases at J, with 20 bases in the middle. CDR1 and CDR2 from the germline V gene are DFQATT and SNEGSKA (reference sequence). The CDR3 DNA sequence: TGCAGTGCTCCAGGGGCCGAACGAGCTCGTGGCTACACCTTC. Amino acids: CSAPGAERARGYTF.

The sample holds a few counts of this clonotype. This chain connects TRBV4-1 to TRBJ1-4; the D is unclear. The germline gives CDR1 MGHRA, CDR2 YSYEKL. The CDR3 sequence is 13 residues long. Deletions cut 3 bases from V and 8 bases from J, with 10 bases between. The CDR3: CASSHPLNEKLFF. The DNA for the CDR3 is TGCGCCAGCAGCCACCCCCTCAACGAAAAACTGTTTTTT.

The chain uses TRBV6-6 and TRBJ2-5, with 8 bases lining up with TRBD1. The assigned J gene may be wrong: the sequence end matches TRBJ2-7 better. CDR3 length equals 14 residues. Germline lookup yields CDR1 MNHNY and CDR2 SVGAGI (reference sequence). The CDR3 DNA follows: TGTGCCAGCAGTTACCGGGACAGGCCCTACGAGCAGTACTTC. Encoded protein: CASSYRDRPYEQYF.

This clonotype has a handful of counts. The chain is built from TRBV29-1 and TRBJ2-5; D not resolved. The CDR3 consists of 12 residues. V dropped 3 bases and J dropped 4 bases, with 9 bases sitting between them. Looked up from germline, CDR1 is SQVTM and CDR2 is ANQGSEA. In nucleotides, the CDR3 is TGCAGCGTTGACAGTGGATCAGAGACCCAGTACTTC. This gives the protein CSVDSGSETQYF.

This clonotype came up a few times. The rearrangement links TRBV7-2 to TRBJ2-7, with D possibly TRBD2 on 6 matching bases. The CDR3 sequence is 15 residues long. CDR1 SGHTA and CDR2 FQGNSA come from the germline V gene. V dropped 6 bases and J dropped 2 bases, with 17 bases sitting between them. The CDR3 sequence is CASREKAGRTYEQYF. Written as DNA, the CDR3 is TGTGCCAGCAGGGAAAAGGCAGGGAGGACCTACGAGCAGTACTTC.

The V and J genes are TRBV7-2 and TRBJ2-7; D remains unclear. The V and J ends lost 0 bases and 5 bases respectively, with 11 bases between them. Per germline, CDR1 SGHTA and CDR2 FQGNSA. The CDR3 spans 14 residues. CDR3 nucleotide sequence: TGTGCCAGCAGCTTAGCCGGTCGGTCGAACGAGCAGTACTTC. Translated, it gives CASSLAGRSNEQYF.

The chain recombines TRBV20-1 with TRBJ2-4; a possible D gene is TRBD1 (6 bases). CDR1 is DFQATT and CDR2 is SNEGSKA in the germline V gene (reference sequence). The CDR3 covers 16 residues. Trimming removed 3 bases from V and 0 bases from J, with 15 bases in between. This CDR3 is CSASKGQLLAKNIQYF. In DNA, the CDR3 is TGCAGTGCTAGCAAGGGACAACTACTAGCCAAAAACATTCAGTACTTC.

The J gene is TRBJ2-1, the V gene TRBV3-1; 10 nucleotides line up with TRBD2. The V gene end was trimmed by 1 base and the J gene end by 4 bases; junction bases not matched to a gene: 4. This CDR3 has 16 amino acids. Germline V CDR1 and CDR2: LGHDT, YNNKEL (reference sequence). CDR3 protein: CASSQGSGRGYNEQFF. For the CDR3, the DNA is TGTGCCAGCAGCCAAGGGAGCGGGAGGGGGTACAATGAGCAGTTCTTC.

This clonotype was observed a few times. The V and J genes are TRBV27 and TRBJ2-1, with 14 bases fitting TRBD2. J gave up 9 bases and V 10 bases, and 8 bases lay outside the gene matches. CDR3 size: 14 residues. Germline V gene data show CDR1 as MNHEY and CDR2 as SMNVEV (reference sequence). Written as DNA, the CDR3 is TGTGCCATGGGGACTAGCGGGAGAACGAGTGAGCAGTTCTTC. Protein sequence: CAMGTSGRTSEQFF.

V and J are TRBV20-1 and TRBJ2-5, with D unresolved. The CDR3 spans 14 residues. CDR1 DFQATT and CDR2 SNEGSKA come from the germline V gene (reference sequence). The V end lost 0 bases, the J end lost 5 bases, and 13 bases lay between the germline ends. The CDR3 nucleotides are TGCAGTGCTAGAGATGTGACCAAGAGGGAGACCCAGTACTTC. Its translation is CSARDVTKRETQYF.

CDR3 coding DNA: TGCAGCGTTGGGGGCAGAGCCAGCACAGATACGCAGTATTTT. Translated, it gives CSVGGRASTDTQYF. The rearrangement joins TRBV29-1 to TRBJ2-3, with a weak D call TRBD1 (5 bases). The V and J ends lost 4 bases and 0 bases respectively, with 11 bases between them. There are 14 residues in the CDR3. The V gene's germline CDR1 is SQVTM and CDR2 ANQGSEA.

V is TRBV2 and J is TRBJ1-2; D gene unclear. The CDR3 is made up of 14 amino acids. V dropped 2 bases and J dropped 4 bases, with 11 bases sitting between them. From germline, CDR1 is SNHLY and CDR2 FYNNEI. CDR3 residues: CASSENRDVYGYTF. Written as DNA, the CDR3 is TGTGCCAGCAGTGAAAATAGGGATGTCTATGGCTACACCTTC.

The V and J genes are TRBV20-1 and TRBJ1-5; no clear D gene. The CDR3 sequence is 14 residues long. Germline-derived CDR1 and CDR2 are DFQATT and SNEGSKA (reference sequence). Trimming pared 6 bases from V and 0 bases from J, leaving 12 bases between. In DNA form, the CDR3 reads TGCAGTGCCAATGGACCCTATAGCAATCAGCCCCAGCATTTT. Amino acids: CSANGPYSNQPQHF.

In its sample, this clonotype was seen a few times. The rearrangement links TRBV20-1 to TRBJ1-4; 8 bases line up with TRBD1. Germline lookup yields CDR1 DFQATT and CDR2 SNEGSKA (reference sequence). The length of the CDR3 is 15 residues. The trim removed 3 bases at V and 6 bases at J, leaving 9 bases unmatched. The DNA of the CDR3 is TGCAGTGCTAGGGGAGCGGACAGGGCTGATGAAAAACTGTTTTTT. This sequence encodes CSARGADRADEKLFF.

The table lists this clonotype with a few counts. The rearrangement links TRBV6-5 to TRBJ1-6, with D hard to call. The CDR3 consists of 20 residues. V was clipped by 0 bases and J by 0 bases, with 18 bases between them. Germline CDR1 MNHEY, CDR2 SVGAGI. The CDR3 nucleotides are TGTGCCAGCAGTTACTCCTGGGAAAATCTAATCGACTCCTATAATTCACCCCTCCACTTT. Amino acids: CASSYSWENLIDSYNSPLHF.

This clonotype was counted between two and nine times. The J gene is TRBJ2-7, the V gene TRBV6-2 or TRBV6-3; TRBD1 matches 8 bases. Germline CDR1 is MNHEY and CDR2 is SVGEGT. Unmatched junction bases numbered 7, after V lost 6 bases and J lost 3 bases. The CDR3 spans 14 residues. This CDR3 reads CASRPGTGYYEQYF. The DNA of the CDR3 is TGTGCCAGCAGGCCCGGGACAGGATACTACGAGCAGTACTTC.

The chain employs TRBV29-1 and TRBJ2-3; D is uncertain. V dropped 1 base and J dropped 2 bases, with 7 bases sitting between them. Germline V CDR1 and CDR2: SQVTM, ANQGSEA. The CDR3 extends over 13 amino acids. In DNA form, the CDR3 reads TGCAGCGTTGAAGTGGCCCTCACAGATACGCAGTATTTT. This sequence encodes CSVEVALTDTQYF.

There are a few counts of this clonotype. V is TRBV24-1 and J is TRBJ2-1, with D possibly matching TRBD2 (5 bases). CDR3 length: 17 residues. Germline V lookup: CDR1 KGHDR, CDR2 SFDVKD. Trimming took off 12 bases at V and 0 bases at J, with 23 bases between the two ends. Here the CDR3 reads CASHPFSGKSSYNEQFF. The CDR3 DNA follows: TGTGCCTCCCATCCATTCAGCGGAAAAAGCTCCTACAATGAGCAGTTCTTC.

This clonotype turned up a few times. V gene TRBV29-1 combines with J gene TRBJ2-7, with TRBD2 matching 7 bases. CDR3 length: 16 amino acids. Germline CDR1 and CDR2: SQVTM and ANQGSEA. V was clipped by 4 bases and J by 5 bases; unmatched bases: 17. This CDR3 is CSVAGSGPSRFDEQYF. The CDR3 coding sequence is TGCAGCGTTGCGGGTAGCGGGCCATCCCGCTTCGACGAGCAGTACTTC.

This clonotype was seen at least ten times. This sequence joins TRBV7-9 and TRBJ1-2, with D uncertain. Looked up from germline, CDR1 is SEHNR and CDR2 is FQNEAQ (reference sequence). This CDR3 contains 14 residues. The V gene lost 0 bases and the J gene lost 2 bases, with 7 bases spanning the gap. CDR3 sequence reads: CASSLASGNYGYTF. The DNA of the CDR3 is TGTGCCAGCAGCTTAGCGTCGGGGAACTATGGCTACACCTTC.

This clonotype has a handful of counts. The chain is built from TRBV18 and TRBJ2-1; D possibly corresponds to TRBD1 (6 bases). CDR3 length equals 15 residues. The V end was cut by 6 bases, the J end by 1 base, with 13 bases between. Germline V lookup: CDR1 KGHSH, CDR2 LQKENI. CDR3 residues: CASSPPDRSYNEQFF. The CDR3 DNA sequence: TGTGCCAGCTCCCCGCCGGACAGATCCTACAATGAGCAGTTCTTC.

The J gene is TRBJ1-4, the V gene TRBV30, with a weak D call TRBD1 (5 bases). Germline CDR1 GTSNPN, CDR2 SVGIG (reference sequence). The germline V and J ends were trimmed by 0 bases and 4 bases, with 9 bases remaining between them. The CDR3 is 14 amino acids. The chain's CDR3 is CAWSVERGNEKLFF. CDR3 nucleotides: TGTGCCTGGAGTGTAGAAAGGGGTAATGAAAAACTGTTTTTT.

The J gene is TRBJ2-7, the V gene TRBV15, with D possibly TRBD2 on 6 matching bases. This CDR3 spans 14 amino acids. V lost 3 bases and J 2 bases, leaving 11 bases between the germline ends. Germline assignment: CDR1 LNHNV and CDR2 YYDKDF (reference sequence). The chain's CDR3 is CATSSGSPTYEQYF. The CDR3 bases are TGTGCCACCAGCAGCGGGAGTCCCACCTACGAGCAGTACTTC.

The chain combines TRBV20-1 with TRBJ1-2; D is unclear. CDR3 size: 13 residues. Trimming stripped 4 bases from V and 7 bases from J, with 16 bases between. In germline, CDR1 is DFQATT, CDR2 SNEGSKA (reference sequence). CDR3 in DNA: TGCAGTGCTAAAGGAGGGAAGGTTGCTGGCTACACCTTC. Its translation is CSAKGGKVAGYTF.

The DNA for the CDR3 is TGTGCCAGCAGTGTCGACAGGTTGCGTGGCTACACCTTC. Residues: CASSVDRLRGYTF. V usage is TRBV25-1 and J usage is TRBJ1-2, with D possibly TRBD1 on 6 matching bases. Looked up from germline, CDR1 is MGHDK and CDR2 is SYGVNS. CDR3 length equals 13 residues. Trimming removed 4 bases from V and 7 bases from J, with 13 bases in between.

The V and J genes are TRBV5-5 and TRBJ2-3; TRBD2 might be the D (6 bases). CDR1 is SGHKS, CDR2 YYEKEE, per germline (reference sequence). Trimming left V 0 bases short and J 2 bases short, with 16 bases between. The CDR3 is 17 residues long. This CDR3 reads CASSLARAGTVTDTQYF. As DNA, the CDR3 is TGTGCCAGCAGCTTGGCCCGGGCGGGAACGGTCACAGATACGCAGTATTTT.

This chain links TRBV4-1 with TRBJ2-5; D is undetermined. Germline CDR1 is MGHRA and CDR2 is YSYEKL. Trimming shortened V by 0 bases and J by 5 bases, and 10 bases separated the two germline ends. The CDR3 runs 14 residues. CDR3 bases: TGCGCCAGCAGCCAAGATGGCGGTTGGGAGACCCAGTACTTC. It translates to CASSQDGGWETQYF.

The rearrangement links TRBV12-3 or TRBV12-4 to TRBJ2-5; TRBD2 aligns across 9 bases. Germline trimming cut 4 bases from V and 11 bases from J; bases unmatched to any gene: 20. The CDR3 totals 17 residues. CDR3: CASSSTIGSGGYNEQYF. CDR3 DNA sequence: TGTGCCAGCAGTTCCACCATAGGTAGCGGGGGCTACAATGAGCAGTACTTC.